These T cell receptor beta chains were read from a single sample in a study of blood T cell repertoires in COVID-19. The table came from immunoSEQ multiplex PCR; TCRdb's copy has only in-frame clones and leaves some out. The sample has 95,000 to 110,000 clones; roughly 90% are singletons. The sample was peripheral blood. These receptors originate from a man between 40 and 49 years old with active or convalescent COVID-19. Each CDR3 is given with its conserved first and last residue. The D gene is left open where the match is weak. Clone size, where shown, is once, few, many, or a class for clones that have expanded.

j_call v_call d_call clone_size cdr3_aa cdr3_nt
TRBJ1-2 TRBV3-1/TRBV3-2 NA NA CASSQDPANYGYTF TGTGCCAGCAGCCAAGACCCGGCTAACTATGGCTACACCTTC
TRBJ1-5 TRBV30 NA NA CAWSLVGSNQPQHF TGTGCCTGGAGCCTAGTCGGGAGCAATCAGCCCCAGCATTTT
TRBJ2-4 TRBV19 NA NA CASSTTHGGNIQYF TGTGCCAGTAGTACCACCCACGGGGGAAACATTCAGTACTTC
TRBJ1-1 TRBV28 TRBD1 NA CASSFAWGQSFLNTEAFF TGTGCCAGCAGTTTCGCATGGGGACAGAGTTTTCTGAACACTGAAGCTTTCTTT
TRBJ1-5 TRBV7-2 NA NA CASSFGGRYSNQPQHF TGTGCCAGCAGCTTTGGAGGCCGCTATAGCAATCAGCCCCAGCATTTT
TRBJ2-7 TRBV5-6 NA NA CASSYSGTSAYEQYF TGTGCCAGCAGCTACTCCGGGACTTCCGCCTACGAGCAGTACTTC
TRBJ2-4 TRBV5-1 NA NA CASSWVTERGPQYF TGCGCCAGCAGCTGGGTCACGGAAAGGGGCCCTCAGTACTTC
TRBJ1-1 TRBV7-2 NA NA CASSFGAGSTEAFF TGTGCCAGCAGCTTTGGGGCCGGAAGTACTGAAGCTTTCTTT
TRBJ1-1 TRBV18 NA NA CASSPQRRPEAFF TGTGCCAGCTCACCTCAGCGACGGCCTGAAGCTTTCTTT
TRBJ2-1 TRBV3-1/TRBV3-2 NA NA CASSQIYTHNNEQFF TGTGCCAGCAGCCAGATCTATACTCATAACAATGAGCAGTTCTTC
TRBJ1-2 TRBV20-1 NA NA CSAEQGHGYTF TGCAGTGCCGAGCAGGGCCATGGCTACACCTTC
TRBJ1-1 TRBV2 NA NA CASSDSDGYTEAFF TGTGCCAGCAGTGACAGTGACGGGTACACTGAAGCTTTCTTT
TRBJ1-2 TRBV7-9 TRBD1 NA CASSMDRGELSLGYTF TGTGCCAGCAGCATGGACAGGGGGGAGCTATCTCTTGGCTACACCTTC
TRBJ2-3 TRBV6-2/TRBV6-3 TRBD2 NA CASSYTGGSTDTQYF TGTGCCAGCAGTTACACCGGGGGGAGCACAGATACGCAGTATTTT
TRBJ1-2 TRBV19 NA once CASRIPGLDHYGYTF TGTGCCAGTAGAATTCCAGGGTTGGACCACTATGGCTACACCTTC
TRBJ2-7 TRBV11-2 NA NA CASSLGVGHESYEQYF TGTGCCAGCAGCTTAGGTGTGGGACATGAAAGCTACGAGCAGTACTTC
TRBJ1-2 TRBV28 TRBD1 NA CASSFTDRAYGYTF TGTGCCAGCAGTTTTACCGACAGGGCCTATGGCTACACCTTC
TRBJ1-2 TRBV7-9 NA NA CAIERVAYGYTF TGTGCCATTGAGAGGGTGGCCTATGGCTACACCTTC
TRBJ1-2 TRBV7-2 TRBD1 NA CASSSETGKRSGYTF TGTGCCAGCAGCTCCGAGACAGGGAAACGCAGTGGCTACACCTTC
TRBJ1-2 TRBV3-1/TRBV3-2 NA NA CASSQEGRSGYTF TGTGCCAGCAGCCAAGAGGGGAGGTCTGGCTACACCTTC
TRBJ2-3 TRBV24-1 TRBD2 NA CATSDWGLATDTQYF TGTGCCACCAGTGATTGGGGACTAGCTACAGATACGCAGTATTTT
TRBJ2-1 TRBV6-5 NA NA CATRRGHNEQFF TGTGCCACGCGGCGGGGTCACAATGAGCAGTTCTTC
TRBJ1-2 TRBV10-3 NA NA CAISDYPSYGYTF TGTGCCATCAGTGACTATCCCTCCTATGGCTACACCTTC
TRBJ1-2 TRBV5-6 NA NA CASHTTYGYTF TGTGCCAGCCACACTACCTATGGCTACACCTTC
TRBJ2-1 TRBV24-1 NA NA CATSEYLNEQFF TGTGCCACCAGTGAGTACCTAAATGAGCAGTTCTTC
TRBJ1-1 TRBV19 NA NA CASSMPGGRDTEAFF TGTGCCAGTAGTATGCCTGGCGGTCGGGACACTGAAGCTTTCTTT
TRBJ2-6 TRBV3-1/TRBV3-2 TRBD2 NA CASSVNFGTSDKTGSGANVLTF TGTGCCAGCAGCGTAAACTTTGGGACTAGCGATAAAACTGGCTCTGGGGCCAACGTCCTGACTTTC
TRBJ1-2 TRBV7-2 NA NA CASSLSSGAGGYTF TGTGCCAGCAGCTTATCGTCAGGGGCCGGCGGCTACACCTTC
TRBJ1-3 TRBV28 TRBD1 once CASRPQGAISGNTIYF TGTGCCAGCAGGCCACAGGGGGCGATCTCTGGAAACACCATATATTTT
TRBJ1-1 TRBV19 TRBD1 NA CATRRTGGQAEAFF TGTGCCACCCGACGGACAGGGGGCCAGGCTGAAGCTTTCTTT
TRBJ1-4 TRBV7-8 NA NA CASSLVRGEANEKLFF TGTGCCAGCAGCTTAGTTCGGGGAGAAGCTAATGAAAAACTGTTTTTT
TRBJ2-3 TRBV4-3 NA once CASSQDRVKTDTQYF TGCGCCAGCAGCCAAGATCGCGTTAAGACAGATACGCAGTATTTT
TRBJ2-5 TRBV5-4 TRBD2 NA CASSRRTSGGQETQYF TGTGCCAGCAGCCGTCGGACTAGCGGGGGGCAAGAGACCCAGTACTTC
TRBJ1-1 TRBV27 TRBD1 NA CASSSTDRARAFF TGTGCCAGCAGTTCGACCGACAGGGCTAGAGCTTTCTTT
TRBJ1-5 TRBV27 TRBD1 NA CASRGQGGQPQHF TGTGCCAGCAGGGGACAGGGGGGTCAGCCCCAGCATTTT
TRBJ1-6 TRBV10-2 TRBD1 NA CASRGQGNSPLHF TGCGCCAGCAGGGGACAGGGGAATTCACCCCTCCACTTT
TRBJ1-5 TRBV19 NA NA CASSIVKGGNQPQHF TGTGCCAGTAGTATTGTGAAGGGGGGCAATCAGCCCCAGCATTTT
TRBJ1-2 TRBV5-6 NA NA CASSPTLRGSNYGYTF TGTGCCAGCAGCCCGACTCTTCGTGGGTCTAACTATGGCTACACCTTC
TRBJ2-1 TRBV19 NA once CASSIPGWNEQFF TGTGCCAGTAGTATCCCGGGATGGAATGAGCAGTTCTTC
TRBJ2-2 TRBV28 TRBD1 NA CASSFLDREGTGELFF TGTGCCAGCAGCTTCCTGGACAGGGAAGGGACCGGGGAGCTGTTTTTT
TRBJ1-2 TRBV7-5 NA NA CARSVTVNYGYTF TGTGCCAGAAGCGTGACAGTTAACTATGGCTACACCTTC
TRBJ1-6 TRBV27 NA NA CASRTGEGPLHF TGTGCCAGCAGGACAGGAGAGGGACCCCTCCACTTT
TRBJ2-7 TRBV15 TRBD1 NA CATSPGQGPYEQYF TGTGCCACCAGTCCGGGACAGGGTCCTTACGAGCAGTACTTC
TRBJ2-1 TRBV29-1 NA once CSVGRSDEQFF TGCAGCGTTGGGCGGAGCGATGAGCAGTTCTTC
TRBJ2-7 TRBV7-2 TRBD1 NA CASNPGQSSYEQYF TGTGCCAGCAATCCGGGACAGAGCTCCTACGAGCAGTACTTC
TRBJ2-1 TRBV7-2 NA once CASRTGGGSYNEQFF TGTGCCAGCAGGACCGGAGGCGGCTCCTACAATGAGCAGTTCTTC
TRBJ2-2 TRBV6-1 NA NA CASSDPRVAINTGELFF TGTGCCAGCAGTGATCCCAGGGTTGCTATTAACACCGGGGAGCTGTTTTTT
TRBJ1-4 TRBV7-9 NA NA CASSLAGGLREKLFF TGTGCCAGCAGCTTAGCGGGGGGGCTAAGGGAAAAACTGTTTTTT
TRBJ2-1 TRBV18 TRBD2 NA CASSPPLGSGLYNEQFF TGTGCCAGCTCACCTCCCCTGGGTAGCGGGTTGTACAATGAGCAGTTCTTC
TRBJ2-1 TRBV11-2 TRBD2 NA CASSLLAGVLNEQFF TGTGCCAGCAGCTTACTAGCGGGAGTACTCAATGAGCAGTTCTTC
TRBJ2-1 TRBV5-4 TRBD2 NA CASSGGTSGFSYNEQFF TGTGCCAGCAGCGGAGGGACTAGCGGATTCTCCTACAATGAGCAGTTCTTC
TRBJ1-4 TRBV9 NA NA CASSVRGSNEKLFF TGTGCCAGCAGCGTAAGGGGGTCTAATGAAAAACTGTTTTTT
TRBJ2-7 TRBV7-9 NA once CASSLRTEQYF TGTGCCAGCAGCTTACGAACAGAGCAGTACTTC
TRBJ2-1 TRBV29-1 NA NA CSVESVGNSAYNEQFF TGCAGCGTTGAATCTGTAGGTAACAGTGCCTACAATGAGCAGTTCTTC